A single sample gave rise to the 16 T cell receptor beta chains below, sequenced in a study of regulatory T cells in long-lasting Graves disease. Construction of the TCR beta libraries employed iRepertoire HTBI primers in conjunction with Arm-PCR of CDR3 regions. TCRdb independently ran MiXCR on the multiplex PCR reads; one entry per CDR3 protein. The sample includes a few hundred thousand distinct CDR3 sequences, approximately 15% seen only once; the top ten take approximately 7.6%. Time point denoted: newly diagnosed GD, antithyroid drugs for less than 3 months. PBMCs were the source of the RNA used for TCR sequencing. A further study also used this sample, focusing on T cells in Graves' hyperthyroidism and ophthalmopathy.

The sample here was peripheral blood mononuclear cells (PBMCs), taken at new diagnosis, from a patient treated with antithyroid drugs. All receptors come from a woman between 40 and 50 years old with Graves disease.

Of note for this clonotype: A read error is possible here, since a much larger clone lies one base away. The chain uses TRBV4-1 and TRBJ2-7, with D perhaps being TRBD1 or TRBD2 (5 bases each). The CDR3 runs to 17 residues. Trimming took 0 bases from V and 1 from J, leaving 16 bases between them. Germline V gene lookup returns CDR1 MGHRA and CDR2 YSYEKL. CDR3 in amino acids: CASSQEGTSGRSYEQYF. The CDR3 region has the DNA TGCGCCAGCAGCCAAGAGGGTACATCGGGACGATCCTACGAGCAGTACTTC.

This chain joins TRBV20-1 and TRBJ2-3; possible D gene TRBD2, 5 bases. Germline lookup yields CDR1 DFQATT and CDR2 SNEGSKA (reference sequence). The V gene lost 2 bases and the J gene lost 1 base, with 7 bases spanning the gap. The CDR3 has 13 amino acids. The CDR3, as DNA: TGCAGTGCTAGAAAGGGAGGCACAGATACGCAGTATTTT. It specifies CSARKGGTDTQYF.

For this clonotype: A much larger clonotype is one base distant, so this may be a read error. This chain joins TRBV24-1 and TRBJ1-6; D perhaps matches TRBD1 (6 bases). CDR1 and CDR2 (germline): KGHDR, SFDVKD. Trimming pared 7 bases from V and 7 bases from J, leaving 16 bases between. There are 15 residues in the CDR3. The CDR3 protein is CATRSPGAMNSPLHF. The CDR3 DNA follows: TGTGCCACCAGATCCCCAGGGGCAATGAATTCACCCCTCCACTTT.

This chain connects TRBV10-3 to TRBJ1-5, with D unresolved. CDR1 and CDR2 (germline): ENHRY, SYGVKD. The V end was cut by 10 bases, the J end by 5 bases, with 12 bases between. CDR3 length: 12 residues. CDR3 nucleotide sequence: TGTGCCAGCGCGCAGCTGGATCAGCCCCAGCATTTT. Translated, it gives CASAQLDQPQHF.

There are many counts of this clonotype. The CDR3 is CASSFPSGANVLTF. The CDR3 bases are TGTGCCAGCAGTTTCCCCTCTGGGGCCAACGTCCTGACTTTC. V usage is TRBV28 and J usage is TRBJ2-6, with D unresolved. The V end lost 3 bases, the J end lost 0 bases, and 3 bases lay between the germline ends. This CDR3 region has 14 residues. Germline CDR1 reads MDHEN; CDR2 reads SYDVKM. Based on the CDR3 plus reference TRBV28 and TRBJ2-6, the full variable domain is DVKVTQSSRYLVKRTGEKVFLECVQDMDHENMFWYRQDPGLGLRLIYFSYDVKMKEKGDIPEGYSVSREKKERFSLILESASTNQTSMYLCASSFPSGANVLTFGAGSRLTVL.

This clonotype came up many times. V and J are TRBV18 and TRBJ2-5; 7 nucleotides line up with TRBD1. This CDR3 has 15 residues. The J segment lost 0 bases and the V segment lost 0 bases, leaving 1 base of the junction unmatched. The germline gives CDR1 KGHSH, CDR2 LQKENI. CDR3 DNA: TGTGCCAGCTCACCACCGGGACAGCACCAAGAGACCCAGTACTTC. It codes for CASSPPGQHQETQYF.

This clonotype showed up many times. The chain uses TRBV30 and TRBJ1-1, with D possibly matching TRBD1 (5 bases). Germline V gives CDR1 GTSNPN, CDR2 SVGIG (reference sequence). CDR3 size: 14 residues. V lost 4 bases to trimming and J lost 3 bases, with 15 bases between them. The CDR3 DNA reads as TGTGCCTGGATGCAGGGCGGGTACGACACTGAAGCTTTCTTT. Amino acid sequence: CAWMQGGYDTEAFF.

The chain recombines TRBV28 with TRBJ2-7; D is undetermined. Germline V CDR1 and CDR2: MDHEN, SYDVKM. This CDR3 contains 14 residues. Between the trimmed V and J ends, which lost 5 bases and 0 bases, there was a span of 11 bases. The CDR3 coding sequence is TGTGCCAGCAGTCCCCCACGGAGCTCCTACGAGCAGTACTTC. Translation: CASSPPRSSYEQYF. The full variable domain, its missing parts supplied by reference TRBV28 and TRBJ2-7, is DVKVTQSSRYLVKRTGEKVFLECVQDMDHENMFWYRQDPGLGLRLIYFSYDVKMKEKGDIPEGYSVSREKKERFSLILESASTNQTSMYLCASSPPRSSYEQYFGPGTRLTVT.

This clonotype came up many times. This chain joins TRBV20-1 and TRBJ1-4; maybe TRBD1 (5 bases). V was pared by 6 bases and J by 7 bases, with 15 bases between. CDR3 length: 13 amino acids. Germline values: CDR1 DFQATT, CDR2 SNEGSKA (reference sequence). CDR3 loop: CSAKKAGGEKLFF. The CDR3 DNA is TGCAGTGCCAAGAAGGCCGGGGGTGAAAAACTGTTTTTT.

On this clonotype: With a much larger clone just one base away, this may be a read error. V and J are TRBV18 and TRBJ1-1, with a possible D match to TRBD1 (5 bases). Germline CDR1 KGHSH, CDR2 LQKENI. The CDR3 loop spans 13 amino acids. The CDR3: CASSLRPDSEGFF. The CDR3 DNA follows: TGTGCCAGCTCGCTAAGACCCGACAGTGAAGGTTTCTTT.

The V call is TRBV12-3 or TRBV12-4, the J call TRBJ1-5; D gene uncertain. Trimming stripped 3 bases from V and 5 bases from J, with 11 bases between. This CDR3 is 14 amino acids long. CDR3 protein: CASSFVGSYQPQHF. In nucleotides, the CDR3 is TGTGCCAGCAGTTTTGTAGGGAGCTATCAGCCCCAGCATTTT.

This clonotype was seen many times. The chain has TRBV15 and TRBJ2-7; D may be TRBD1 (5 bases). This CDR3 is built from 12 residues. Trimming stripped 0 bases from V and 6 bases from J, with 6 bases between. Germline V CDR1 and CDR2: LNHNV, YYDKDF (reference sequence). The CDR3 DNA reads as TGTGCCACCAGCAGAGACAGGGTCGAGCAGTACTTC. Protein: CATSRDRVEQYF.

Notes on this clonotype: This may arise from a read error, as a much more abundant clone is one base away. This chain links TRBV12-3 or TRBV12-4 with TRBJ2-1; 9 positions agree with TRBD2. The CDR3 is made up of 13 amino acids. The CDR3 nucleotides are TGTGCCAGCACGCGCGTGCGGGAGGGTGAGCAGCTCTTC. Translation: CASTRVREGEQLF.

This clonotype appeared a few times. The chain links TRBV4-1 to TRBJ2-5; 7 nucleotides align to TRBD2. The CDR3 consists of 15 residues. The germline gives CDR1 MGHRA, CDR2 YSYEKL. V dropped 1 base and J dropped 2; count of bases not matched to a gene: 4. CDR3 sequence (DNA): TGCGCCAGCAGCCAAGTTTGGACTAGACAAGAGACCCAGTACTTC. Translated, it gives CASSQVWTRQETQYF.

This clonotype has more than one count but fewer than ten. This may arise from a read error, as a much more abundant clone is one base away. The V and J genes are TRBV27 and TRBJ2-7; D not certain. The V gene lost 6 bases and the J gene lost 0 bases, with 9 bases spanning the gap. Per the germline V gene, CDR1 is MNHEY and CDR2 is SMNVEV (reference sequence). This CDR3 spans 13 amino acids. The CDR3 sequence is CASSLTHSYEQYF. CDR3 coding DNA: TGTGCCAGCAGCTTAACGCACTCCTACGAGCAGTACTTC.

This clonotype turned up a few times. The gene calls are TRBV3-1 and TRBJ2-3; 10 positions match TRBD2. The CDR3 totals 16 residues. CDR1 is LGHDT and CDR2 is YNNKEL in the germline V gene (reference sequence). The ends lost 7 bases at V and 6 bases at J; junction bases unmatched: 13. DNA of the CDR3: TGTGCCAGCAACGTCACCCTAGCGGGAGCACGGGATACGCAGTATTTT. It is translated as CASNVTLAGARDTQYF.